The next 25 T cell receptor beta chains were all read from a single sample in a study of patients and donors after allogeneic stem cell transplantation. TCRdb recomputed calls from the RT-PCR reads with MiXCR, one row per CDR3 protein. Among around 200,000 distinct CDR3 sequences listed, about 37% were seen once. The sample consisted of blood, either unsorted or a sorted T cell fraction (not recorded which). The receptor set was obtained from a human donor who was either an allogeneic HSCT recipient or a stem cell or donor lymphocyte infusion donor (not recorded which). It is not recorded whose cells these are; they may come from a transplant donor.

The chain uses TRBV10-3 and TRBJ1-1; D might be TRBD1 (5 bases). CDR3 length: 14 amino acids. The ends were cut back, 3 bases at V and 1 base at J, with 9 bases in the middle. Germline CDR1 and CDR2: ENHRY and SYGVKD. The CDR3 DNA reads TGTGCCATCAGTGACCAGGGAGCGAACACTGAAGCTTTCTTT. This translates into CAISDQGANTEAFF.

This clonotype has a handful of counts. V gene TRBV4-2 combines with J gene TRBJ1-5, with D unresolved. Trimming cost V 1 base and J 2 bases, with 21 bases left between them. Germline CDR1 is LGHNA and CDR2 is YNFKEQ. The CDR3 covers 19 residues. The CDR3 DNA sequence: TGTGCCAGCAGCCAAGGACTGGCAGATAGGGATTGGGGCAATCAGCCCCAGCATTTT. This gives the protein CASSQGLADRDWGNQPQHF.

This chain joins TRBV12-3 or TRBV12-4 and TRBJ2-7, with 9 bases fitting TRBD1. The CDR3 totals 14 residues. Trimming removed 4 bases from V and 5 bases from J; junction bases left unmatched: 6. The chain's CDR3 is CASSSRRQGDEQYF. CDR3 nucleotides: TGTGCCAGCAGTTCCCGAAGACAGGGGGACGAGCAGTACTTC.

The chain joins TRBV6-2 or TRBV6-3 to TRBJ2-1; TRBD1 aligns across 10 bases. Germline CDR1 is MNHEY and CDR2 is SVGEGT. The CDR3 is 18 residues long. V lost 2 bases and J lost 7; bases outside the gene matches: 14. The CDR3 DNA reads as TGTGCCAGCAGTTACCCCCGACAGGGGGCGATTTTTAGGAATGAGCAGTTCTTC. This sequence encodes CASSYPRQGAIFRNEQFF.

The chain is built from TRBV5-1 and TRBJ1-5; a possible D gene is TRBD1 (5 bases). Germline V lookup: CDR1 SGHRS, CDR2 YFSETQ. Trimming took 4 bases from V and 4 from J, leaving 15 bases between them. The CDR3 length is 15 residues. For the CDR3, the DNA is TGCGCCAGCAGCCCGGGGGACGGCCCTAATCAGCCCCAGCATTTT. It is translated as CASSPGDGPNQPQHF.

This clonotype was counted only a few times. J is TRBJ2-3 and V is TRBV7-2; no definite D call. Between the trimmed V and J ends, which lost 4 bases and 2 bases, there was a span of 7 bases. The length of the CDR3 is 13 residues. Per the germline V gene, CDR1 is SGHTA and CDR2 is FQGNSA. For the CDR3, the DNA is TGTGCCAGCAGCTCAGGATTCACAGATACGCAGTATTTT. This codes for CASSSGFTDTQYF. Full variable domain (rest looked up from reference TRBV7-2 and TRBJ2-3): GAGVSQSPSNKVTEKGKDVELRCDPISGHTALYWYRQSLGQGLEFLIYFQGNSAPDKSGLPSDRFSAERTGGSVSTLTIQRTQQEDSAVYLCASSSGFTDTQYFGPGTRLTVL.

The CDR3 DNA reads TGTGCCAGCGGGTACAGGGGTGGGGGGAACACCATATATTTT. The encoded protein is CASGYRGGGNTIYF. V gene TRBV28 combines with J gene TRBJ1-3, with 7 bases fitting TRBD1. This CDR3 is built from 14 residues. With 8 bases clipped from V and 7 bases from J, the junction kept 11 bases outside the gene matches. Germline values: CDR1 MDHEN, CDR2 SYDVKM.

The V call is TRBV6-1, the J call TRBJ2-7; 7 nucleotides agree with TRBD1. CDR1 is MNHNS and CDR2 is SASEGT in the germline V gene. With 6 bases clipped from V and 3 bases from J, the junction kept 8 bases outside the gene matches. The CDR3 extends over 14 amino acids. This chain's CDR3 is CASSQTGTDYEQYF. The CDR3 bases are TGTGCCAGCAGCCAGACAGGGACCGACTACGAGCAGTACTTC.

In this sample, this clonotype turned up a few times. The genes are TRBV20-1 and TRBJ1-2; D is ambiguous. The germline gives CDR1 DFQATT, CDR2 SNEGSKA (reference sequence). This CDR3 contains 13 residues. V was cut by 3 bases and J by 4 bases, with 12 bases left in between. CDR3 nucleotide sequence: TGCAGTGCTAGCCCCGGGCCTGCCTATGGCTACACCTTC. Translating it yields CSASPGPAYGYTF.

This clonotype was detected a few times. The CDR3 DNA reads TGTGCCATCAGTGGGTTCCGGGACAGGGGGCGGTCCGATAGCAATCAGCCCCAGCATTTT. This encodes CAISGFRDRGRSDSNQPQHF. The chain joins TRBV10-3 to TRBJ1-5; TRBD1 agrees at 12 bases. The germline CDR1 and CDR2 sequences are ENHRY and SYGVKD. The CDR3 extends over 20 amino acids. After removal of 4 bases from V and 0 bases from J, the junction contained 13 bases not matched to a gene.

The chain recombines TRBV29-1 with TRBJ2-7; 10 bases agree with TRBD1. Germline V CDR1 and CDR2: SQVTM, ANQGSEA. The CDR3 is made up of 14 amino acids. Trimming removed 6 bases from V and 3 bases from J; junction bases left unmatched: 8. CDR3 nucleotide sequence: TGCAGCGTAGCTCCGGGACAGGGGATCTACGAGCAGTACTTC. Its protein is CSVAPGQGIYEQYF.

This chain uses TRBV28 with TRBJ1-4; the D is unclear. The CDR3 covers 16 residues. CDR1 is MDHEN, CDR2 SYDVKM, per germline. Trimming cost V 3 bases and J 0 bases, with 11 bases left between them. The CDR3 DNA sequence: TGTGCCAGCAGTTTTTACAGCCTGACAACTAATGAAAAACTGTTTTTT. Translating it yields CASSFYSLTTNEKLFF. Supplemented by reference TRBV28 and TRBJ1-4, the full variable domain reads DVKVTQSSRYLVKRTGEKVFLECVQDMDHENMFWYRQDPGLGLRLIYFSYDVKMKEKGDIPEGYSVSREKKERFSLILESASTNQTSMYLCASSFYSLTTNEKLFFGSGTQLSVL.

This clonotype was recorded once. The V call is TRBV27, the J call TRBJ1-4, with unresolved D. The CDR3 covers 13 residues. V lost 5 bases, J lost 8 bases, and 12 bases lay in between. CDR1 is MNHEY and CDR2 is SMNVEV in the germline V gene (reference sequence). The CDR3 DNA is TGTGCCAGCAGTAGGAGACTACCCGAAAAACTGTTTTTT. Amino acids: CASSRRLPEKLFF.

The rearrangement uses TRBV10-2 and TRBJ1-5; D is perhaps TRBD1 (6 bases). The germline V gene encodes CDR1 WSHSY and CDR2 SAAADI. The CDR3 runs 15 residues. Trimming pared 4 bases from V and 2 bases from J, leaving 12 bases between. The CDR3 spells CASSVQGDGNQPQHF. CDR3 DNA sequence: TGCGCCAGCAGTGTACAGGGAGATGGCAATCAGCCCCAGCATTTT.

This rearrangement joins TRBV5-1 to TRBJ2-1, with D uncertain. Per germline, CDR1 SGHRS and CDR2 YFSETQ. CDR3 length: 13 residues. V dropped 4 bases and J dropped 5 bases, with 10 bases sitting between them. The CDR3, as DNA: TGCGCCAGCAGCACTATCGTAGACAATGAGCAGTTCTTC. Translation gives CASSTIVDNEQFF.

The sample holds a few counts of this clonotype. The V and J genes are TRBV20-1 and TRBJ1-6; tentatively, D is TRBD1 (5 bases). This CDR3 comprises 15 residues. The ends were cut back, 2 bases at V and 3 bases at J, with 11 bases in the middle. Germline loops: CDR1 DFQATT, CDR2 SNEGSKA (reference sequence). CDR3 in DNA: TGCAGTGCTAGACCCGGGACTGACTATAATTCACCCCTCCACTTT. This translates into CSARPGTDYNSPLHF.

The sample holds a few counts of this clonotype. V usage is TRBV3-1 and J usage is TRBJ1-1; TRBD1 matches 7 bases. From germline, CDR1 is LGHDT and CDR2 YNNKEL (reference sequence). CDR3 length: 16 residues. V trimming: 4 bases; J trimming: 2 bases; junction bases outside the gene matches: 10. The CDR3 reads CASSPTERGGNTEAFF. The CDR3 DNA reads TGTGCCAGCAGCCCCACCGAGCGAGGGGGCAACACTGAAGCTTTCTTT.

The chain combines TRBV5-1 with TRBJ2-3, with D maybe TRBD2 (5 bases). This CDR3 contains 17 residues. Trimming removed 0 bases from V and 2 bases from J, with 16 bases in between. Germline values: CDR1 SGHRS, CDR2 YFSETQ. This CDR3 reads CASSLVRLADITDTQYF. CDR3 coding DNA: TGCGCCAGCAGCTTGGTGCGCCTAGCCGACATCACAGATACGCAGTATTTT. Drawing the rest from reference TRBV5-1 and TRBJ2-3, the complete variable domain is KAGVTQTPRYLIKTRGQQVTLSCSPISGHRSVSWYQQTPGQGLQFLFEYFSETQRNKGNFPGRFSGRQFSNSRSEMNVSTLELGDSALYLCASSLVRLADITDTQYFGPGTRLTVL.

Only a few counts were recorded for this clonotype. This chain connects TRBV12-3 or TRBV12-4 to TRBJ1-6, with D perhaps TRBD1 (6 bases). V lost 2 bases and J lost 10, with 9 bases in between. The length of the CDR3 is 13 residues. CDR3: CASSLKGESPLHF. CDR3 sequence (DNA): TGTGCCAGCAGTTTAAAGGGGGAATCACCCCTCCACTTT.

This clonotype was seen a handful of times. This chain links TRBV14 with TRBJ1-2; D perhaps matches TRBD1 (5 bases). V was cut by 3 bases and J by 3 bases, with 14 bases left in between. CDR1 and CDR2 from the germline V gene are SGHDN and FVKESK. The CDR3 is made up of 15 amino acids. DNA for the CDR3: TGTGCCAGCAGCCATTCCGGGGCCACGTACTATGGCTACACCTTC. This encodes CASSHSGATYYGYTF. Full variable domain (missing parts from reference TRBV14 and TRBJ1-2): EAGVTQFPSHSVIEKGQTVTLRCDPISGHDNLYWYRRVMGKEIKFLLHFVKESKQDESGMPNNRFLAERTGGTYSTLKVQPAELEDSGVYFCASSHSGATYYGYTFGSGTRLTVV.

The V and J genes are TRBV20-1 and TRBJ1-2; D unclear. Germline CDR1 and CDR2: DFQATT and SNEGSKA (reference sequence). The CDR3 consists of 13 residues. Between the trimmed V and J ends, which lost 3 bases and 6 bases, there was a span of 14 bases. CDR3 amino acids: CSARVQKVNGYTF. CDR3 bases: TGCAGTGCTAGGGTCCAGAAGGTGAATGGCTACACCTTC.

The J gene is TRBJ2-2, the V gene TRBV9; maybe TRBD2 (6 bases). The V end was cut by 0 bases, the J end by 1 base, with 13 bases between. The germline CDR1 and CDR2 sequences are SGDLS and YYNGEE. The CDR3 has 17 amino acids. Here the CDR3 reads CASSVGRGLLNTGELFF. CDR3 coding DNA: TGTGCCAGCAGCGTAGGGAGGGGCCTCTTGAACACCGGGGAGCTGTTTTTT.

V gene TRBV5-1 combines with J gene TRBJ2-2; TRBD2 might be the D (5 bases). Germline loops: CDR1 SGHRS, CDR2 YFSETQ. Trimming removed 1 base at V and 2 bases at J, with 12 bases between. The CDR3 is 16 amino acids. The CDR3 is CASSLPGLTNTGELFF. CDR3 nucleotide sequence: TGCGCCAGCAGCTTGCCTGGACTGACTAACACCGGGGAGCTGTTTTTT. Looking up the rest from reference TRBV5-1 and TRBJ2-2 gives the full variable domain: KAGVTQTPRYLIKTRGQQVTLSCSPISGHRSVSWYQQTPGQGLQFLFEYFSETQRNKGNFPGRFSGRQFSNSRSEMNVSTLELGDSALYLCASSLPGLTNTGELFFGEGSRLTVL.

This clonotype was seen a few times. This chain joins TRBV7-9 and TRBJ1-2, with 10 bases that match TRBD1. The CDR3 extends over 15 amino acids. Per the germline V gene, CDR1 is SEHNR and CDR2 is FQNEAQ (reference sequence). Trimming took 2 bases from V and 6 from J; bases not matched to a gene: 6. The CDR3 spells CASSLMGTGENGYTF. The CDR3 DNA reads as TGTGCCAGCAGCTTAATGGGGACAGGGGAAAATGGCTACACCTTC.

V gene TRBV28 combines with J gene TRBJ2-5, with D tentatively TRBD1 (5 bases). With 4 bases removed from V and 5 bases from J, the gap between germline ends came to 11 bases. CDR1 and CDR2 (germline): MDHEN, SYDVKM. The CDR3 is 13 residues long. The CDR3 sequence is CASSSDTPETQYF. The CDR3 DNA is TGTGCCAGCAGTTCGGACACTCCGGAGACCCAGTACTTC.